This T cell receptor (beta chain) emerged from a study of T-cell reconstitution after alpha-beta-depleted transplantation in children. Study-wide results and caveats: Approximately two months post-transplant, alpha-beta T cells reportedly originated from several hundred expanded graft clones. By one year post-transplant, T-cell counts and diversity largely arose from T cells that were newly produced.

Germline V gives CDR1 SSHAT, CDR2 FNYEAQ (reference sequence). There are 17 residues in the CDR3. This clonotype was seen at least ten times. Its antigen is as yet unknown. The junction departs from the called germline gene at one end, perhaps through a read error. The authors prepared the TCRbeta library with unique molecular identifiers. In TCRdb, the PCR reads were re-called with MiXCR into one record per CDR3 protein. The sample includes hundreds of thousands of distinct CDR3 sequences, over 10% of them seen just once. The receptor's source is a male patient aged 10-17 years who had a stem cell transplant for acute myeloid leukemia, so the T cells may come from the graft donor. Here the sequenced sample was PBMCs, mostly from graft donor cells, taken 360 days after TCRalphabeta/CD19-depleted stem cell transplant. The chain combines TRBV7-7 with TRBJ2-5; TRBD2 matches 9 bases. In DNA form, the CDR3 reads TGTGCTAGCAGCTTAGTTAGCGCGGGAGGGCCTGTGGAGACCCAGTACTTC. Translated: CASSLVSAGGPVETQYF.